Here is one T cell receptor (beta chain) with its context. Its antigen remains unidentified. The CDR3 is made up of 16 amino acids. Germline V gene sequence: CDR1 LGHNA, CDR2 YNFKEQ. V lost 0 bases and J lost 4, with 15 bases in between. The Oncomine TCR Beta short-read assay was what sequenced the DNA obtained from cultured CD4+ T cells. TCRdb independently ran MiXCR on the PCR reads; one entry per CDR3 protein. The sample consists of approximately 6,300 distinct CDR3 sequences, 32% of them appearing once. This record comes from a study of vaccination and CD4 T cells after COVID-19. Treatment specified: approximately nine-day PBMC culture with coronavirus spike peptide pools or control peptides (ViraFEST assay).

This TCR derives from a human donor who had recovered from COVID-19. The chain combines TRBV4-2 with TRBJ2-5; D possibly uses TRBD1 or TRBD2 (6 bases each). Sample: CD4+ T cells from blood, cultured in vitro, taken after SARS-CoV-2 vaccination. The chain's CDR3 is CASSQDMGAGGETQYF. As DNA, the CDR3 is TGTGCCAGCAGCCAAGATATGGGGGCCGGGGGAGAGACCCAGTACTTC.